Following are 12 T cell receptor beta chains from one sample sequenced in a study of post-analysis software for immune sequencing data. Findings of the study overall: Compared with controls, patients had more of about 5 TRBV segments, including TRBV5-6, TRBV5-1 and TRBV20-1.

Their antigen targets remain unknown. Unique molecular identifiers were built into the TCR beta cDNA libraries. TCRdb independently ran MiXCR on the PCR reads; one entry per CDR3 protein. This table holds hundreds of thousands of distinct CDR3 sequences, 44% found once. Sequenced input: blood. The receptors were gathered from a girl aged 10 to 17 with multiple sclerosis.

The chain recombines TRBV27 with TRBJ2-7, with 11 bases matching TRBD2. This CDR3 is 19 amino acids long. CDR1 and CDR2 from the germline V gene are MNHEY and SMNVEV (reference sequence). The trim removed 2 bases at V and 0 bases at J, leaving 12 bases unmatched. The CDR3 region is CASSLEAGTSGPSSYEQYF. In nucleotides, the CDR3 is TGTGCCAGCAGTTTAGAGGCCGGGACTAGCGGCCCGAGCTCCTACGAGCAGTACTTC.

The V gene is TRBV5-1, the J gene TRBJ1-6; 9 nucleotides align to TRBD1. CDR3 length: 16 residues. Per germline, CDR1 SGHRS and CDR2 YFSETQ. Trimming removed 1 base from V and 9 bases from J; junction bases left unmatched: 8. The CDR3 DNA is TGCGCCAGCAGCTTGACGGACAGGGGTCGAGCTTCACCCCTCCACTTT. It codes for CASSLTDRGRASPLHF.

The V call is TRBV4-1, the J call TRBJ1-2, with TRBD1 matching 9 bases. The CDR3 loop spans 14 amino acids. Germline assignment: CDR1 MGHRA and CDR2 YSYEKL. Trimming at V came to 5 bases and at J to 7 bases, leaving 8 bases not matched to a gene. CDR3 residues: CASSAPGQGGGYTF. The CDR3 nucleotides read TGCGCCAGCAGCGCGCCGGGACAGGGTGGTGGCTACACCTTC.

This clonotype was counted a few times. This rearrangement joins TRBV2 to TRBJ1-2; D is unclear. The CDR3 sequence is 12 residues long. Germline V gene lookup returns CDR1 SNHLY and CDR2 FYNNEI. V was clipped by 8 bases and J by 8 bases, with 15 bases between them. CDR3 DNA: TGTGCCAGCGAAGAAAGGGTATGGGGCTACACCTTC. Encoded protein: CASEERVWGYTF.

The chain uses TRBV5-1 and TRBJ2-3; possibly TRBD2 for D (5 bases). V lost 4 bases and J 0 bases, leaving 12 bases between the germline ends. This CDR3 comprises 15 residues. CDR1 and CDR2 (germline): SGHRS, YFSETQ. CDR3 amino acids: CASSPGTGSTDTQYF. The CDR3, as DNA: TGCGCCAGCAGCCCGGGCACGGGAAGCACAGATACGCAGTATTTT. Looking up the rest from reference TRBV5-1 and TRBJ2-3 gives the full variable domain: KAGVTQTPRYLIKTRGQQVTLSCSPISGHRSVSWYQQTPGQGLQFLFEYFSETQRNKGNFPGRFSGRQFSNSRSEMNVSTLELGDSALYLCASSPGTGSTDTQYFGPGTRLTVL.

The J gene is TRBJ2-5, the V gene TRBV11-2; D is uncertain. Germline V gene data show CDR1 as SGHAT and CDR2 as FQNNGV. Trimming cost V 1 base and J 3 bases, with 9 bases left between them. This CDR3 region has 14 residues. CDR3 loop: CASSLAAGKETQYF. The CDR3 DNA is TGTGCCAGCAGCTTAGCGGCAGGAAAAGAGACCCAGTACTTC.

This chain links TRBV29-1 with TRBJ1-1; D remains unclear. Germline values: CDR1 SQVTM, CDR2 ANQGSEA. V lost 1 base to trimming and J lost 6 bases, with 12 bases between them. This CDR3 is 13 amino acids long. CDR3 loop: CSVEGLRQAEAFF. As DNA, the CDR3 is TGCAGCGTTGAAGGTTTGAGGCAGGCTGAAGCTTTCTTT.

The V and J genes are TRBV12-3 or TRBV12-4 and TRBJ2-6; D call uncertain. The CDR3 extends over 15 amino acids. Deletions cut 6 bases from V and 0 bases from J, with 9 bases between. The CDR3 loop is CASRWLRSGANVLTF. CDR3 coding DNA: TGTGCCAGCAGATGGCTCCGCTCTGGGGCCAACGTCCTGACTTTC.

The chain employs TRBV12-3 or TRBV12-4 and TRBJ2-4; no clear D. The CDR3 is 13 amino acids. V was shortened by 5 bases and J by 6 bases, with 11 bases between the two germline ends. In DNA form, the CDR3 reads TGTGCCAGCAGTGTCGACACGTCAAACATTCAGTACTTC. The encoded protein is CASSVDTSNIQYF.

This chain links TRBV3-1 with TRBJ2-4; a possible D gene is TRBD2 (5 bases). The tail of the sequence fits TRBJ2-5 better, so the J call may be wrong. Germline CDR1 and CDR2: LGHDT and YNNKEL (reference sequence). The CDR3 extends over 12 amino acids. The CDR3 region has the DNA TGTGCCAGCAGCTTTAGCGAAGAGACCCAGTACTTC. It is translated as CASSFSEETQYF.

The rearrangement links TRBV6-6 to TRBJ1-1, with a possible D match to TRBD1 (6 bases). In germline, CDR1 is MNHNY, CDR2 SVGAGI (reference sequence). CDR3 length: 11 residues. Trimming left V 4 bases short and J 8 bases short, with 8 bases between. The DNA of the CDR3 is TGTGCCAGCAGTTCCGACAGGGAAGCTTTCTTT. It yields the protein CASSSDREAFF.

The V gene is TRBV5-1, the J gene TRBJ2-1; D unclear. There are 15 residues in the CDR3. V lost 5 bases and J lost 7, with 19 bases in between. The germline V gene has CDR1 SGHRS and CDR2 YFSETQ. The DNA of the CDR3 is TGCGCCAGCAGGCTCCTGTACCAGTCGAATAATGAGCAGTTCTTC. This sequence encodes CASRLLYQSNNEQFF. Drawing the rest from reference TRBV5-1 and TRBJ2-1, the complete variable domain is KAGVTQTPRYLIKTRGQQVTLSCSPISGHRSVSWYQQTPGQGLQFLFEYFSETQRNKGNFPGRFSGRQFSNSRSEMNVSTLELGDSALYLCASRLLYQSNNEQFFGPGTRLTVL.